This T cell receptor beta chain was captured in a study of beta chain features in type 1 diabetes. Overall study context: Patients looked much like healthy donors when it came to age, gender and cell yields. Study-wide points: TCRB CDR3s from Type 1 diabetes patients were moderately but significantly shorter in all four CD4+ subsets.

To note about this clone: As yet, its antigen is unknown.

All of the isolated RNA was reverse transcribed, so expressed TCRB transcripts were sequenced. Sequencing was performed with immunoSEQ multiplex PCR; in TCRdb, only in-frame clones are kept and a portion is missing. The sample has hundreds of thousands of clones, around an eighth seen once; the top ten hold about 0.02%. The CDR3 is 14 residues long. Trimming took 1 base from V and 5 from J, leaving 12 bases between them. Germline V gives CDR1 SEHNR, CDR2 FQNEAQ (reference sequence). Isolation of CD4+ naive, central memory, regulatory and stem cell-like memory cells was achieved by sorting via CD45RO/CCR7/CD25/CD127/CD95/CD27.

The clonotype originates from a man aged 18 to 35 with type 1 diabetes. The source material was naive CD4+ T cells from blood. The chain carries TRBV7-9 and TRBJ2-7; unclear D gene. The CDR3 region has the DNA TGTGCCAGCAGCTTAGGGGTGGGGATTGACGAGCAGTACTTC. It is translated as CASSLGVGIDEQYF.